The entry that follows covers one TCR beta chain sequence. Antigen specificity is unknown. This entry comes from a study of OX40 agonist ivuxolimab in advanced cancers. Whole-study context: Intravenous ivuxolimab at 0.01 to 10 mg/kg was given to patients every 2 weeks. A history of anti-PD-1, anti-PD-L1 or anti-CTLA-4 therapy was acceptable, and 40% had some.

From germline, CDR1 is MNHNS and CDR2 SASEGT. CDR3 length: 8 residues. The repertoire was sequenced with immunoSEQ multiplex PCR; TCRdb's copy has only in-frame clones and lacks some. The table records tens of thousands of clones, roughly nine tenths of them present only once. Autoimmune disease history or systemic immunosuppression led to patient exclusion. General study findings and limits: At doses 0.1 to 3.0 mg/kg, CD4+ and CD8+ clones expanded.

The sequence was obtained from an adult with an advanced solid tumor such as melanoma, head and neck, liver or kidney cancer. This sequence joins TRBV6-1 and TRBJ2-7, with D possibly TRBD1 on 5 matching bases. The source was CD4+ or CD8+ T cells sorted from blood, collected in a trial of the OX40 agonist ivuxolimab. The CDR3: CASNGRAV. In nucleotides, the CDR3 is TGTGCCAGCAACGGCAGGGCAGTC.